The sequence of this T cell receptor (beta chain) was determined in a study of cytomegalovirus exposure and HLA in healthy donors. Overall study: Of some 400 genotyped donors, more than 75% clustered with self-reported Caucasian donors.

Overall study findings and caveats: Both high specificity and high sensitivity reportedly marked the classifier's diagnosis of cytomegalovirus status. Most TCRs appeared rarely, but some public TCRs recurred in many donors. Fewer N-insertions than the roughly 670-donor mean were reportedly shown by an Asian-associated ancestry cluster in a later analysis.

Primers included in the PCR were 60 Vbeta and 13 Jbeta primers. The data were produced by immunoSEQ multiplex PCR, yet TCRdb's version contains in-frame clones alone and is incomplete. The sample contains about 76,000 clones, around 80% of which appear only once. CDR1 and CDR2 from the germline V gene are MNHNY and SVGAGI (reference sequence). Trimming took 7 bases from V and 0 from J, leaving 13 bases between them. CDR3 length: 15 residues. A word on this clone: Its antigen is not known.

The sequence came from a man between 25 and 39 years old in good health and CMV-seronegative. The specimen sequenced was PBMCs. The rearrangement uses TRBV6-6 and TRBJ1-5, with a possible D match to TRBD1 (5 bases). The CDR3 region has the DNA TGTGCCAGCACCCAATACAGGAATAGCAATCAGCCCCAGCATTTT. The encoded protein is CASTQYRNSNQPQHF.